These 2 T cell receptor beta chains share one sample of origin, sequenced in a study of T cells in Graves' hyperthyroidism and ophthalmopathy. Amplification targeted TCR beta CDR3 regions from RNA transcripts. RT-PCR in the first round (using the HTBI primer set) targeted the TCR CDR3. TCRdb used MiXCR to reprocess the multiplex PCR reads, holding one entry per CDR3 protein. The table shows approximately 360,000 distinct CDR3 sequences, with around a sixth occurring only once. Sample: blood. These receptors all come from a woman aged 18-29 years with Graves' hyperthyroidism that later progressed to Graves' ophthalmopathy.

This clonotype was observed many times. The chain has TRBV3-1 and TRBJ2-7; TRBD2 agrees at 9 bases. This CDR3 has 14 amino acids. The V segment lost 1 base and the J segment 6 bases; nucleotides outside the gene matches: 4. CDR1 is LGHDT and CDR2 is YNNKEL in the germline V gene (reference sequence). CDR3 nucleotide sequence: TGTGCCAGCAGCCAAGTTAGCGGGAGCGGCGAGCAGTACTTC. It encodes CASSQVSGSGEQYF.

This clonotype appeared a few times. CDR3 sequence reads: CASTLAGSDEQFF. In DNA, the CDR3 is TGTGCCAGCACGCTAGCGGGATCTGATGAGCAGTTCTTC. The chain couples TRBV28 to TRBJ2-1; 9 bases are shared with TRBD2. This CDR3 comprises 13 residues. Germline CDR1 reads MDHEN; CDR2 reads SYDVKM. V lost 7 bases and J lost 8; bases outside the gene matches: 6. The complete variable domain, with remaining parts taken from reference TRBV28 and TRBJ2-1, reads DVKVTQSSRYLVKRTGEKVFLECVQDMDHENMFWYRQDPGLGLRLIYFSYDVKMKEKGDIPEGYSVSREKKERFSLILESASTNQTSMYLCASTLAGSDEQFFGPGTRLTVL.